The clone carrying this T cell receptor beta chain was seen a single time. Its antigen is still unknown. Deletions cut 6 bases from V and 1 base from J, with 3 bases between. CDR3 length: 11 amino acids. Germline V CDR1 and CDR2: MNHEY, SMNVEV (reference sequence). These data originate in a study of shared clonotypes between healthy human individuals. Study-level results: Clonotypes shared by all four donors outscored non-shared clonotypes in generation probability. Clonotype sharing among donors was thought likely to change with sequencing depth.

Only in-frame clones appear in the TCRdb table, and some are missing; sequencing was by immunoSEQ multiplex PCR. This sample has roughly 1,500,000 clones, with just under 99% found just once. All donors were healthy HIV-negative adults lacking recent acute infections or vaccinations. The chain is built from TRBV27 and TRBJ1-1; D remains unclear. The sequence derives from a young man in good health. Sequenced sample: naive CD4+ T cells sorted from blood. The subset was: CD45RA+ positively selected. CDR3 nucleotides: TGTGCCAGCAGGAGGAACACTGAAGCTTTCTTT. It yields the protein CASRRNTEAFF.